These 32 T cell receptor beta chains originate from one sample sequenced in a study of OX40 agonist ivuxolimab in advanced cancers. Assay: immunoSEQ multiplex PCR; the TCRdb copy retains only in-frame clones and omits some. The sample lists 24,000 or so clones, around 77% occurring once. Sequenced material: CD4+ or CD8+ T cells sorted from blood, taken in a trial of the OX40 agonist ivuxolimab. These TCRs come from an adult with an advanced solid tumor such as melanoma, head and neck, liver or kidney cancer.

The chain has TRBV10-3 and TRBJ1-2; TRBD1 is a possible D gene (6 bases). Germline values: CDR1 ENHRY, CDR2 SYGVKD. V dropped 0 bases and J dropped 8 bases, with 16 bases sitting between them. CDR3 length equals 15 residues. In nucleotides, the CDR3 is TGTGCCATCAGTGAGTCAGGACAGTTTAATGGAGGCTACACCTTC. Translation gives CAISESGQFNGGYTF.

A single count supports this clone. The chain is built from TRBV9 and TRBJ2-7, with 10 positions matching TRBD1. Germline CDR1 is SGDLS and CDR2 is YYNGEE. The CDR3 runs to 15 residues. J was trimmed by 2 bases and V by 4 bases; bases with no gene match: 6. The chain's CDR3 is CASSPRTGGPYEQYF. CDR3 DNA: TGTGCCAGCAGCCCTAGGACAGGGGGTCCCTACGAGCAGTACTTC.

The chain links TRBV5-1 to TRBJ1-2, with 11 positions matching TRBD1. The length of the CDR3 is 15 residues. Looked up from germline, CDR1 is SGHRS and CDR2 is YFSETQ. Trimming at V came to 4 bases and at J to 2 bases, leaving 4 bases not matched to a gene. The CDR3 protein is CASSTGTGGNYGYTF. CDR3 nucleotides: TGCGCCAGCAGCACCGGGACAGGGGGGAACTATGGCTACACCTTC.

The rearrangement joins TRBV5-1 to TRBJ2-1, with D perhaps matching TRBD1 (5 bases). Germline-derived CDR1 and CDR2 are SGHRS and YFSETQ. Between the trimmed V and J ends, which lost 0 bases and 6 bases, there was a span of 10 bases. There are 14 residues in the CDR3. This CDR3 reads CASSLGQRGNEQFF. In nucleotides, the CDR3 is TGCGCCAGCAGCTTGGGACAGCGAGGCAATGAGCAGTTCTTC. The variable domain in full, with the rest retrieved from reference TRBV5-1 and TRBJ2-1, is KAGVTQTPRYLIKTRGQQVTLSCSPISGHRSVSWYQQTPGQGLQFLFEYFSETQRNKGNFPGRFSGRQFSNSRSEMNVSTLELGDSALYLCASSLGQRGNEQFFGPGTRLTVL.

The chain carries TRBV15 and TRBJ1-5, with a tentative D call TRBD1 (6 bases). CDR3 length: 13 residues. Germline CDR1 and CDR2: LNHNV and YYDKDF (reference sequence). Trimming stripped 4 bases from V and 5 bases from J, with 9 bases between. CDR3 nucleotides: TGTGCCACCAGCACCAGGGGTTATCAGCCCCAGCATTTT. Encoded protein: CATSTRGYQPQHF. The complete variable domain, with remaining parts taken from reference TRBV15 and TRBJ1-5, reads DAMVIQNPRYQVTQFGKPVTLSCSQTLNHNVMYWYQQKSSQAPKLLFHYYDKDFNNEADTPDNFQSRRPNTSFCFLDIRSPGLGDTAMYLCATSTRGYQPQHFGDGTRLSIL.

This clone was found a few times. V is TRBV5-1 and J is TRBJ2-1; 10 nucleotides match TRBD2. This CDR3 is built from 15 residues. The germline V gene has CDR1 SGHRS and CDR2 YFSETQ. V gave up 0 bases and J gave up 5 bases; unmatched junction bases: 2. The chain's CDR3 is CASSLGLAGDNEQFF. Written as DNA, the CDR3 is TGCGCCAGCAGCTTGGGGCTAGCGGGGGACAATGAGCAGTTCTTC. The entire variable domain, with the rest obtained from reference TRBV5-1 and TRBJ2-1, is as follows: KAGVTQTPRYLIKTRGQQVTLSCSPISGHRSVSWYQQTPGQGLQFLFEYFSETQRNKGNFPGRFSGRQFSNSRSEMNVSTLELGDSALYLCASSLGLAGDNEQFFGPGTRLTVL.

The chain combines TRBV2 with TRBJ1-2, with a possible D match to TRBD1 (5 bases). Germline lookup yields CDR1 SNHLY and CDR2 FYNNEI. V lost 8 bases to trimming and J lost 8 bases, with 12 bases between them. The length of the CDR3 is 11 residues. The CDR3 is CASVGVMGYTF. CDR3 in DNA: TGTGCCAGCGTGGGGGTTATGGGCTACACCTTC.

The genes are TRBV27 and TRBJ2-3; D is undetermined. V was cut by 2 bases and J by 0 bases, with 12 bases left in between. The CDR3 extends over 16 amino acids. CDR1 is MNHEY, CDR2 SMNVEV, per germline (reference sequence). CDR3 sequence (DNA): TGTGCCAGCAGTTTAATACGGGTCCCTAGCACAGATACGCAGTATTTT. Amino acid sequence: CASSLIRVPSTDTQYF.

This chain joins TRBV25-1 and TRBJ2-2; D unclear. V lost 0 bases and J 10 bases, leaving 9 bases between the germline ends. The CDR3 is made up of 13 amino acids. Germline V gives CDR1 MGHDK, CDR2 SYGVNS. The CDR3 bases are TGTGCCAGCAGTGAATACGGCAAGGAGGAGCTGTTTTTT. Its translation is CASSEYGKEELFF.

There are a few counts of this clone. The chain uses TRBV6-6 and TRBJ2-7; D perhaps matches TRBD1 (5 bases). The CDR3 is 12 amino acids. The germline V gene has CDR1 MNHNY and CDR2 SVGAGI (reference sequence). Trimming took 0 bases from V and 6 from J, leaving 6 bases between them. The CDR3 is CASSYSRGEQYF. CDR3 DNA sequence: TGTGCCAGCAGTTACTCAAGGGGCGAGCAGTACTTC.

The CDR3 loop reads CASRAGDYGGNTEAFF. The CDR3, as DNA: TGCGCCAGCAGAGCGGGAGACTATGGAGGAAACACTGAAGCTTTCTTT. J is TRBJ1-1 and V is TRBV4-1, with D unclear. This CDR3 is 16 amino acids long. The germline V and J ends were trimmed by 6 bases and 2 bases, with 19 bases remaining between them. Per germline, CDR1 MGHRA and CDR2 YSYEKL.

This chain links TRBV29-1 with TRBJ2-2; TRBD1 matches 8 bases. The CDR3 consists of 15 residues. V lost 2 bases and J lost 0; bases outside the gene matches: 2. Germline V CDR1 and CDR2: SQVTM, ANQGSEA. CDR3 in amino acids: CSVERGQANTGELFF. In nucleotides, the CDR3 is TGCAGCGTTGAACGGGGACAGGCGAACACCGGGGAGCTGTTTTTT.

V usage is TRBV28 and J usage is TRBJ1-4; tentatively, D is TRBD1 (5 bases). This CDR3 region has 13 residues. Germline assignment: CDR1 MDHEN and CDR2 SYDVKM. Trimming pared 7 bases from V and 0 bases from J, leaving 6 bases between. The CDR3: CASMTATNEKLFF. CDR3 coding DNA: TGTGCCAGCATGACAGCAACTAATGAAAAACTGTTTTTT. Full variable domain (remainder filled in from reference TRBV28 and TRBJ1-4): DVKVTQSSRYLVKRTGEKVFLECVQDMDHENMFWYRQDPGLGLRLIYFSYDVKMKEKGDIPEGYSVSREKKERFSLILESASTNQTSMYLCASMTATNEKLFFGSGTQLSVL.

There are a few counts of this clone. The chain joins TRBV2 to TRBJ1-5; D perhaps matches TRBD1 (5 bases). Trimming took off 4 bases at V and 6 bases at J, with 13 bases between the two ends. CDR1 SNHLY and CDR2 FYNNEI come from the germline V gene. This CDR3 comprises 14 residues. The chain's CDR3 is CASSGGALGQPQHF. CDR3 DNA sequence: TGTGCCAGCAGTGGAGGGGCCCTCGGTCAGCCCCAGCATTTT.

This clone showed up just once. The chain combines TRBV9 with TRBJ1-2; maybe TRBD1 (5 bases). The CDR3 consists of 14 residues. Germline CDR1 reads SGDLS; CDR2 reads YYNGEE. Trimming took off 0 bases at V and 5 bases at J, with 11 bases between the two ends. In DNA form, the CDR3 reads TGTGCCAGCAGCGTAGACGACAGCCCGTATGGCTACACCTTC. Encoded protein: CASSVDDSPYGYTF.

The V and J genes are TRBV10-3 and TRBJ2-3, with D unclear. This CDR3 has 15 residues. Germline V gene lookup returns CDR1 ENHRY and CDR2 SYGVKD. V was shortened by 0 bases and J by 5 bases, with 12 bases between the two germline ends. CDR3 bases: TGTGCCATCAGTGAGTCCCTTGCGTCAAGAGATACGCAGTATTTT. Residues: CAISESLASRDTQYF.

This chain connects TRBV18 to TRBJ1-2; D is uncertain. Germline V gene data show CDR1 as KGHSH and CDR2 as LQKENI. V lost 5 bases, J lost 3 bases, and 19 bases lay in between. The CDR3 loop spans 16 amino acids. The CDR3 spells CASSSQFSAPDYGYTF. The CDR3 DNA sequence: TGTGCCAGCTCATCTCAATTCTCGGCGCCTGACTATGGCTACACCTTC.

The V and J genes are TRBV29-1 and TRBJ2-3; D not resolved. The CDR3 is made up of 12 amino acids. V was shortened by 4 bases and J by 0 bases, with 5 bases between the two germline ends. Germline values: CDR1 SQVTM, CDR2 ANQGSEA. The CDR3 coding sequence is TGCAGCGTTGCAGTTAGCACAGATACGCAGTATTTT. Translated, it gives CSVAVSTDTQYF.

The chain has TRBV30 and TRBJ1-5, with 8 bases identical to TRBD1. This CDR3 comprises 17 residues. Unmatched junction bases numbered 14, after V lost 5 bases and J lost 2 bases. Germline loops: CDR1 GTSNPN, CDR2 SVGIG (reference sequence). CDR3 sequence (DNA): TGTGCCTGGTCGGTGGACAGGGAAAGTTCGGGCAATCAGCCCCAGCATTTT. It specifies CAWSVDRESSGNQPQHF. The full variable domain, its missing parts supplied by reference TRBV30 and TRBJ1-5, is SQTIHQWPATLVQPVGSPLSLECTVEGTSNPNLYWYRQAAGRGLQLLFYSVGIGQISSEVPQNLSASRPQDRQFILSSKKLLLSDSGFYLCAWSVDRESSGNQPQHFGDGTRLSIL.

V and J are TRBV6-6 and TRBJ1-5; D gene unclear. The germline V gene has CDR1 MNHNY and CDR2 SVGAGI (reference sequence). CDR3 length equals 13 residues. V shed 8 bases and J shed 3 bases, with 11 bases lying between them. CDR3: CASARAHNQPQHF. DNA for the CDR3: TGTGCCAGCGCCCGGGCACACAATCAGCCCCAGCATTTT.

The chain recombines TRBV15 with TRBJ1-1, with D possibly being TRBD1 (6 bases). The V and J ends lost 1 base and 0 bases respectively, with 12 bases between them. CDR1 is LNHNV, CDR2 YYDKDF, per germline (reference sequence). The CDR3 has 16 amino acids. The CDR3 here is CATSRGGGGMNTEAFF. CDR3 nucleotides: TGTGCCACCAGCAGAGGAGGGGGGGGCATGAACACTGAAGCTTTCTTT.

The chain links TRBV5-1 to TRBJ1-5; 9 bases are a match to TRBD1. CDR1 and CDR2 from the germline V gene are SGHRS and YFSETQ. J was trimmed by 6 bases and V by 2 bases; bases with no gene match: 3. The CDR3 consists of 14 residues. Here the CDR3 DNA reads TGCGCCAGCAGCTTACAGGGGGCGGGTCAGCCCCAGCATTTT. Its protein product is CASSLQGAGQPQHF.

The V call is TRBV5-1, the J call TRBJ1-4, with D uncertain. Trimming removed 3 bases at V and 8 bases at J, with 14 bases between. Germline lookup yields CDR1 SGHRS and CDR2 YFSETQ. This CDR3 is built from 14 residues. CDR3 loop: CASSSALLAEKLFF. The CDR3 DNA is TGCGCCAGCAGCTCCGCTCTATTGGCCGAAAAACTGTTTTTT.

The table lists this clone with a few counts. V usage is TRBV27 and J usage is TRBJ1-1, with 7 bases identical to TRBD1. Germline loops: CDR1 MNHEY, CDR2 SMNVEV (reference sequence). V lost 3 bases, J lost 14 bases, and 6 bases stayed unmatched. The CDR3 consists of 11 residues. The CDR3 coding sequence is TGTGCCAGCAGTTTGGGACAGTTAGAGTTCTTT. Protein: CASSLGQLEFF.

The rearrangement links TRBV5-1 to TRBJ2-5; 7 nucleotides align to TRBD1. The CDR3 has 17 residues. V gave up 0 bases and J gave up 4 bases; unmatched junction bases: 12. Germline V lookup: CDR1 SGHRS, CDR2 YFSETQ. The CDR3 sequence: CASSLVPGGVGRETQYF. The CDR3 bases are TGCGCCAGCAGCTTGGTCCCAGGGGGAGTAGGTCGAGAGACCCAGTACTTC.

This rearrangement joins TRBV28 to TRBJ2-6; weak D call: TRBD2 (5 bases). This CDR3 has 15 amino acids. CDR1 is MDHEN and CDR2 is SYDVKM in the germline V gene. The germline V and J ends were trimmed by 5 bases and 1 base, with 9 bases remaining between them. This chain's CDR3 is CASSLRGSGANVLTF. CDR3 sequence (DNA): TGTGCCAGCAGTCTTAGAGGGTCTGGGGCCAACGTCCTGACTTTC.

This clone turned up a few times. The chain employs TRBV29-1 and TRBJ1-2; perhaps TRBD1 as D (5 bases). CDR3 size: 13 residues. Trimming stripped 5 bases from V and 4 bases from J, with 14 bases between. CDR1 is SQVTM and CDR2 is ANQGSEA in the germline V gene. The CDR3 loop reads CSVFDQGGYGYTF. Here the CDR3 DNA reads TGCAGCGTTTTTGACCAGGGTGGCTATGGCTACACCTTC.

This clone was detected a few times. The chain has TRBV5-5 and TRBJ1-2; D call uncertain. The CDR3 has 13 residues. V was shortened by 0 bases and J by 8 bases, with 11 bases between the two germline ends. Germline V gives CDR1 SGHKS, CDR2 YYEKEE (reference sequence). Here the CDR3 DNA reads TGTGCCAGCAGCTTGGGGGCAGGCCTAGGCTACACCTTC. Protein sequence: CASSLGAGLGYTF.

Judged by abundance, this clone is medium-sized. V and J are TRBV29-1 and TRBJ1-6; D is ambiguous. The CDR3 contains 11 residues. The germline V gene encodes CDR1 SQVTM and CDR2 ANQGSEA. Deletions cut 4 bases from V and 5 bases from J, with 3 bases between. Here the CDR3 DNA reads TGCAGCGTTGGGGATAATTCACCCCTCCACTTT. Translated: CSVGDNSPLHF.

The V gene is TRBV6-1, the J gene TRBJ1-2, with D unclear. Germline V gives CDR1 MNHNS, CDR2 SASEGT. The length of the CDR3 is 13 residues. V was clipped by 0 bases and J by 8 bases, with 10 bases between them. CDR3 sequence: CASSEAVGEGYTF. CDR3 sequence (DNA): TGTGCCAGCAGTGAAGCGGTGGGTGAAGGCTACACCTTC.

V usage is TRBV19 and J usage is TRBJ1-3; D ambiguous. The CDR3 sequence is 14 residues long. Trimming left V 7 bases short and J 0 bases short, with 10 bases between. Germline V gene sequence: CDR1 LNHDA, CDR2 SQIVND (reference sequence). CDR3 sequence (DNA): TGTGCCAGTAATATCGGGGTCTCTGGAAACACCATATATTTT. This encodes CASNIGVSGNTIYF.

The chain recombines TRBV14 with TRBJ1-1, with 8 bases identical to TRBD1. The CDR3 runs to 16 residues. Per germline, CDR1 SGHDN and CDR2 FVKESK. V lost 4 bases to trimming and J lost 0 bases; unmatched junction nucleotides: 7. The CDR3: CASSPWTGTLNTEAFF. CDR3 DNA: TGTGCCAGCAGCCCTTGGACAGGGACCTTGAACACTGAAGCTTTCTTT.